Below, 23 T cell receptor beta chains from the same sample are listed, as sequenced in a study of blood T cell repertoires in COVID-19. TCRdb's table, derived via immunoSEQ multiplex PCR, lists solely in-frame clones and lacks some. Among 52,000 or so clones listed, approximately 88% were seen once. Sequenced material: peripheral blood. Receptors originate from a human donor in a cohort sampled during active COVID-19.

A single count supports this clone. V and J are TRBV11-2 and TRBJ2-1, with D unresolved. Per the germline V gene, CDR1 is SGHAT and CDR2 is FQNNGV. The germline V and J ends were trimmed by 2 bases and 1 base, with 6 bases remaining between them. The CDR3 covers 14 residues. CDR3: CASSLSLSYNEQFF. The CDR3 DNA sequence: TGTGCCAGCAGCTTAAGCCTGTCCTACAATGAGCAGTTCTTC.

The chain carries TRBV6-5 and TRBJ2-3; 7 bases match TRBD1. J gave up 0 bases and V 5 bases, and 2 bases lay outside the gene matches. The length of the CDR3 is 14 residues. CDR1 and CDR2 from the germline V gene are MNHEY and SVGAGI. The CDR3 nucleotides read TGTGCCAGCAGTAGGGGGCAGAGCACAGATACGCAGTATTTT. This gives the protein CASSRGQSTDTQYF.

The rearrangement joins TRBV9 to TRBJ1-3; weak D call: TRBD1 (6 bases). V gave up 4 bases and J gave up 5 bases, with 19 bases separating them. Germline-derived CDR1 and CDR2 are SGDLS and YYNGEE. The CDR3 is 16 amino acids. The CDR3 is CASSSLGGGARNTIYF. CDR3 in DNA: TGTGCCAGCAGCTCCCTGGGGGGGGGCGCGAGAAACACCATATATTTT.

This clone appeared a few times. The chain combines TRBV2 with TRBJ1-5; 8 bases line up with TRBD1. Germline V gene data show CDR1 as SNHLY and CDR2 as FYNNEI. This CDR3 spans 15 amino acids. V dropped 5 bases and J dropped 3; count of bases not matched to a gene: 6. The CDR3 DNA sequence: TGTGCCAGCAGTACTGACAGGGGCTTCAATCAGCCCCAGCATTTT. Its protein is CASSTDRGFNQPQHF.

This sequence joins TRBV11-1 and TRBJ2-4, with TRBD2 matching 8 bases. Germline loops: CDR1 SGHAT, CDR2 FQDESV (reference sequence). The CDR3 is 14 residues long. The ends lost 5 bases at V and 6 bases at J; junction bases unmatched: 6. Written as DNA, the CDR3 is TGTGCCAGCAGCGACCGGGGGGGCGGAAACATTCAGTACTTC. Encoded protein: CASSDRGGGNIQYF.

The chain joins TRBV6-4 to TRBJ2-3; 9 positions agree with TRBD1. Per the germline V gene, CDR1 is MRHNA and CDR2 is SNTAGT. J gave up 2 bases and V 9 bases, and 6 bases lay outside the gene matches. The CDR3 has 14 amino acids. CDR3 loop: CASARDRDTDTQYF. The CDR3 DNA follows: TGTGCCAGTGCCCGGGACAGGGACACAGATACGCAGTATTTT.

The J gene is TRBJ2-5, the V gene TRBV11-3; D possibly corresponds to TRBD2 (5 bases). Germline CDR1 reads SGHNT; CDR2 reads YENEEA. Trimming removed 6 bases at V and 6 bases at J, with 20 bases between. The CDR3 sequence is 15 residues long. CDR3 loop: CASSLRFEGRKTQYF. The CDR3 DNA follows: TGTGCCAGCAGTTTAAGGTTTGAGGGCAGAAAGACCCAGTACTTC.

The CDR3 region has the DNA TGTGCCAGCTCCCCCAGGAGGGGCGGGGCCAACGTCCTGACTTTC. It encodes CASSPRRGGANVLTF. The gene calls are TRBV28 and TRBJ2-6; the D gene is possibly TRBD2 (6 bases). The CDR3 extends over 15 amino acids. Germline CDR1 reads MDHEN; CDR2 reads SYDVKM. V was shortened by 8 bases and J by 4 bases, with 15 bases between the two germline ends.

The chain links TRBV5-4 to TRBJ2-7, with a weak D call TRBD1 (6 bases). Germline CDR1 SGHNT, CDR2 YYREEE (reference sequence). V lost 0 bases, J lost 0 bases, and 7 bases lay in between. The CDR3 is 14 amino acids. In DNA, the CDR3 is TGTGCCAGCAGCTTGGGGGACACCTCCTACGAGCAGTACTTC. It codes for CASSLGDTSYEQYF.

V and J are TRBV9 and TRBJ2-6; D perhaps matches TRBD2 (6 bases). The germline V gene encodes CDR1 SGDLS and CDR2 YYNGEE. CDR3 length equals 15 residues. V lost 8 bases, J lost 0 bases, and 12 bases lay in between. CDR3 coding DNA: TGTGCCAGTGGAGGGGCCCACTCTGGGGCCAACGTCCTGACTTTC. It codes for CASGGAHSGANVLTF.

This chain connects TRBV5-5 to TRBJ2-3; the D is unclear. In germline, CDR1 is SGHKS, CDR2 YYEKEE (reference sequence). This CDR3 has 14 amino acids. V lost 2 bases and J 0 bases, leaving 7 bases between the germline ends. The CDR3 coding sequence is TGTGCCAGCAGCTTTAGTTCTAGCACAGATACGCAGTATTTT. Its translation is CASSFSSSTDTQYF.

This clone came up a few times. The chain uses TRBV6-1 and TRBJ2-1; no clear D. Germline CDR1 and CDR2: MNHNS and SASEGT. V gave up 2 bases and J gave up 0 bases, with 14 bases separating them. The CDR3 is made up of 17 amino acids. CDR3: CASSELPGASSYNEQFF. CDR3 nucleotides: TGTGCCAGCAGTGAACTGCCCGGTGCGAGCTCCTACAATGAGCAGTTCTTC.

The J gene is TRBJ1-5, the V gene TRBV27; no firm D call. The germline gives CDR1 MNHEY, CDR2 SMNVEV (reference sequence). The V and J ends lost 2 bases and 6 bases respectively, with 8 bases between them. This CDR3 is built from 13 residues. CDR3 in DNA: TGTGCCAGCAGTTTACGGGTGACTCAGCCCCAGCATTTT. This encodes CASSLRVTQPQHF.

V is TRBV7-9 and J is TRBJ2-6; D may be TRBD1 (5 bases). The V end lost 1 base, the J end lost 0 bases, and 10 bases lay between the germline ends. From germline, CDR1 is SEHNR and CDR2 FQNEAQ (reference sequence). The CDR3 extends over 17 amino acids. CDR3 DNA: TGTGCCAGCAGCTTAGTTGCAGGGTTCTCTGGGGCCAACGTCCTGACTTTC. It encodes CASSLVAGFSGANVLTF.

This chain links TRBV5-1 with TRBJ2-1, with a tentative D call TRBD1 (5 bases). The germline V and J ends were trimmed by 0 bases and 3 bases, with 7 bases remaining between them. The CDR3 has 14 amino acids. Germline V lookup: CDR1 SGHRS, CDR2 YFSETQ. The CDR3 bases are TGCGCCAGCAGCTTGGGACAGAACTACAATGAGCAGTTCTTC. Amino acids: CASSLGQNYNEQFF.

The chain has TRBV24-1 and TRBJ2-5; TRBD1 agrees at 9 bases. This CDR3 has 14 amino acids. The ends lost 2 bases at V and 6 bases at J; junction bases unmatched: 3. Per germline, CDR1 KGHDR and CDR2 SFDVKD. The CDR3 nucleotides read TGTGCCACCAGTGATTCAAACAGGGGGCAGACCCAGTACTTC. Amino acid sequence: CATSDSNRGQTQYF.

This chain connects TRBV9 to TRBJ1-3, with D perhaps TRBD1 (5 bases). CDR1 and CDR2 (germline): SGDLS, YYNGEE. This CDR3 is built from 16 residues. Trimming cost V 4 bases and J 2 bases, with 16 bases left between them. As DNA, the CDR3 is TGTGCCAGCAGCCCTACGGGGGGAGAAACTGGAAACACCATATATTTT. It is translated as CASSPTGGETGNTIYF.

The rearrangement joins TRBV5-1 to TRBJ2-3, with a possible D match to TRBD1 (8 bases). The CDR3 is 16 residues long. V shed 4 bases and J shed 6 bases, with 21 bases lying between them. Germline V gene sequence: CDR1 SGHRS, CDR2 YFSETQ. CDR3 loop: CASSLQGGPPGDTQYF. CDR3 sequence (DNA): TGCGCCAGCAGCCTACAGGGGGGGCCCCCGGGGGATACGCAGTATTTT.

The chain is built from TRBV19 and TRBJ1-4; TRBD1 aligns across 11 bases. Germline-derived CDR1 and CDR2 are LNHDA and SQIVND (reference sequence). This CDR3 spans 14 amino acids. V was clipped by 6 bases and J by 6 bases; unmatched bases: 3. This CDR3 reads CASSTGQGDEKLFF. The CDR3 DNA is TGTGCCAGTAGCACGGGACAGGGGGATGAAAAACTGTTTTTT.

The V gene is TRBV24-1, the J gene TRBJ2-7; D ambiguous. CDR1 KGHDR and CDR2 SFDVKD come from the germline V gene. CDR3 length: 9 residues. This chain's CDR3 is CGLVEEQYF. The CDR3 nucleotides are TGTGGTCTAGTCGAAGAGCAGTACTTC.

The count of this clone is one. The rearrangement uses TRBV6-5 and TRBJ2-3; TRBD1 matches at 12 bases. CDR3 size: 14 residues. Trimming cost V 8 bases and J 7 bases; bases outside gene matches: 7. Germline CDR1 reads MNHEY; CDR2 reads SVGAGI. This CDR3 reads CASRLGQGANTQYF. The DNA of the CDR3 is TGTGCCAGCCGACTGGGACAGGGGGCAAATACGCAGTATTTT.

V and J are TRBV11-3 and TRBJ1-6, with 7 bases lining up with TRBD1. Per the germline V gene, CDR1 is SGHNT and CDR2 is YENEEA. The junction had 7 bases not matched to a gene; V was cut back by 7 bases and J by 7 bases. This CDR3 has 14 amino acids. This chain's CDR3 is CASKGQAPNSPLHF. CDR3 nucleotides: TGTGCCAGCAAAGGACAGGCCCCAAATTCACCCCTCCACTTT.

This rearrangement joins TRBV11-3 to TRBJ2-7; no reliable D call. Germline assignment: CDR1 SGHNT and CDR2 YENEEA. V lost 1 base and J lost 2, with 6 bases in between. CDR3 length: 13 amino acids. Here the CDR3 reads CASSLGLAYEQYV. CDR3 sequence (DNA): TGTGCCAGCAGCTTAGGCCTAGCCTACGAGCAGTACGTC.